The next 17 T cell receptor beta chains were all read from a single sample in a study of T cell responses to AZD1222 COVID-19 vaccine. Generated by immunoSEQ multiplex PCR, the TCRdb table keeps only in-frame clones and is missing some. The data contain 200,000 or so clones, just over 90% of them singletons. Sequenced material: peripheral blood, taken on day 0 of MenACWY control vaccination. Every receptor here comes from an adult in good health.

This clone was observed a few times. This chain links TRBV6-5 with TRBJ2-3; tentatively, D is TRBD2 (7 bases). Germline V gives CDR1 MNHEY, CDR2 SVGAGI. V lost 7 bases and J lost 4, with 12 bases in between. CDR3 length: 13 residues. Written as DNA, the CDR3 is TGTGCCAGCAAACGGGGGGCCTCAGATACGCAGTATTTT. Its translation: CASKRGASDTQYF.

This chain joins TRBV6-5 and TRBJ1-4; D is ambiguous. V gave up 4 bases and J gave up 0 bases, with 9 bases separating them. Germline lookup yields CDR1 MNHEY and CDR2 SVGAGI. The CDR3 is 15 residues long. This chain's CDR3 is CASSFGTPTNEKLFF. DNA for the CDR3: TGTGCCAGCAGTTTTGGCACGCCAACTAATGAAAAACTGTTTTTT.

The CDR3 is CASSQQGSNYGYTF. Here the CDR3 DNA reads TGTGCCAGCAGCCAGCAGGGTTCCAACTATGGCTACACCTTC. The chain is built from TRBV3-1 (or the pseudogene TRBV3-2) and TRBJ1-2; tentative D call: TRBD1 (5 bases). The CDR3 loop spans 14 amino acids. V gave up 3 bases and J gave up 2 bases, with 10 bases separating them. The germline V gene encodes CDR1 LGHDT and CDR2 YNNKEL (reference sequence).

The rearrangement uses TRBV7-9 and TRBJ2-3, with 11 bases matching TRBD2. Looked up from germline, CDR1 is SEHNR and CDR2 is FQNEAQ (reference sequence). The CDR3 is 15 residues long. V trimming: 5 bases; J trimming: 4 bases; junction bases outside the gene matches: 5. CDR3 sequence: CASSPTSGGADTQYF. The DNA of the CDR3 is TGTGCCAGCAGCCCCACTAGCGGGGGAGCAGATACGCAGTATTTT.

V usage is TRBV5-6 and J usage is TRBJ1-2; TRBD1 agrees at 7 bases. The V segment lost 4 bases and the J segment 4 bases; nucleotides outside the gene matches: 4. The germline CDR1 and CDR2 sequences are SGHDT and YYEEEE. The CDR3 is made up of 13 amino acids. Here the CDR3 reads CASSPGQPYGYTF. The DNA for the CDR3 is TGTGCCAGCAGCCCGGGACAGCCCTATGGCTACACCTTC.

V gene TRBV6-2 or TRBV6-3 combines with J gene TRBJ1-2; D not resolved. This CDR3 has 14 amino acids. Per germline, CDR1 MNHEY and CDR2 SVGEGT. Trimming stripped 6 bases from V and 1 base from J, with 12 bases between. As DNA, the CDR3 is TGTGCCAGCAGCCTTCCGTCGTTTAACTATGGCTACACCTTC. As protein: CASSLPSFNYGYTF.

The gene calls are TRBV19 and TRBJ1-5; perhaps TRBD1 as D (5 bases). This CDR3 contains 15 residues. Germline V gives CDR1 LNHDA, CDR2 SQIVND (reference sequence). V was shortened by 1 base and J by 7 bases, with 14 bases between the two germline ends. The CDR3 loop reads CASSIAGTGRQPQHF. CDR3 DNA: TGTGCCAGTAGTATAGCAGGGACCGGACGGCAGCCCCAGCATTTT.

J is TRBJ1-2 and V is TRBV7-8; unclear D gene. Germline V lookup: CDR1 SGHVS, CDR2 FQNEAQ. The V and J ends lost 8 bases and 0 bases respectively, with 10 bases between them. The CDR3 loop spans 13 amino acids. The CDR3 reads CASVSYSNYGYTF. The CDR3 nucleotides read TGTGCCAGCGTATCGTATTCTAACTATGGCTACACCTTC.

This chain connects TRBV11-2 to TRBJ2-5; D is perhaps TRBD1 (6 bases). Germline values: CDR1 SGHAT, CDR2 FQNNGV. This CDR3 contains 14 residues. The V and J ends lost 5 bases and 5 bases respectively, with 15 bases between them. This CDR3 is CASSLTGLRETQYF. The CDR3 coding sequence is TGTGCCAGCAGCCTCACAGGGCTCCGGGAGACCCAGTACTTC.

The chain employs TRBV4-1 and TRBJ1-2; 9 nucleotides match TRBD1. V trimming: 5 bases; J trimming: 2 bases; junction bases outside the gene matches: 0. CDR1 and CDR2 from the germline V gene are MGHRA and YSYEKL. This CDR3 contains 13 residues. CDR3 nucleotide sequence: TGCGCCAGCAGCGACAGGGGGAACTATGGCTACACCTTC. It codes for CASSDRGNYGYTF.

The chain joins TRBV6-6 to TRBJ1-2; TRBD1 matches at 11 bases. From germline, CDR1 is MNHNY and CDR2 SVGAGI (reference sequence). The CDR3 has 16 amino acids. Trimming at V came to 0 bases and at J to 3 bases, leaving 3 bases not matched to a gene. In DNA form, the CDR3 reads TGTGCCAGCAGTTACTCTGGACAGGGGGCGGACTATGGCTACACCTTC. Amino acids: CASSYSGQGADYGYTF.

The chain has TRBV11-1 and TRBJ1-2; D is uncertain. The CDR3 loop spans 12 amino acids. Germline V lookup: CDR1 SGHAT, CDR2 FQDESV (reference sequence). The V and J ends lost 6 bases and 8 bases respectively, with 13 bases between them. The CDR3 nucleotides read TGTGCCAGCAGTTCTCGCAGATGGGGCTACACCTTC. This codes for CASSSRRWGYTF. The full variable domain, rest sourced from reference TRBV11-1 and TRBJ1-2, is EAEVAQSPRYKITEKSQAVAFWCDPISGHATLYWYRQILGQGPELLVQFQDESVVDDSQLPKDRFSAERLKGVDSTLKIQPAELGDSAMYLCASSSRRWGYTFGSGTRLTVV.

This clone was seen a handful of times. V usage is TRBV28 and J usage is TRBJ1-2, with 7 bases lining up with TRBD1. Germline loops: CDR1 MDHEN, CDR2 SYDVKM. This CDR3 comprises 16 residues. The junction had 14 bases not matched to a gene; V was cut back by 2 bases and J by 8 bases. The CDR3 bases are TGTGCCAGCAGTTTAAGCGGGTTGACAGGGAGGGGAGGCTACACCTTC. This sequence encodes CASSLSGLTGRGGYTF.

The chain is built from TRBV18 and TRBJ1-2; a possible D gene is TRBD1 (5 bases). The V gene lost 2 bases and the J gene lost 6 bases, with 19 bases spanning the gap. This CDR3 comprises 16 residues. From germline, CDR1 is KGHSH and CDR2 LQKENI. DNA of the CDR3: TGTGCCAGCTCACCAACCGGGACGCCGAATCGGAATGGCTACACCTTC. Its protein product is CASSPTGTPNRNGYTF.

The chain is built from TRBV6-1 and TRBJ2-7, with 8 bases that match TRBD1. The CDR3 length is 13 residues. With 0 bases clipped from V and 8 bases from J, the junction kept 3 bases outside the gene matches. Germline-derived CDR1 and CDR2 are MNHNS and SASEGT. For the CDR3, the DNA is TGTGCCAGCAGTGAAGCGGGACAGGAAAAGCAGTACTTC. Its translation is CASSEAGQEKQYF.

The rearrangement joins TRBV6-1 to TRBJ2-1; unclear D gene. V was pared by 3 bases and J by 7 bases, with 7 bases between. Per germline, CDR1 MNHNS and CDR2 SASEGT. This CDR3 is 12 amino acids long. CDR3 loop: CASSETWNEQFF. DNA of the CDR3: TGTGCCAGCAGTGAGACCTGGAATGAGCAGTTCTTC.

The chain has TRBV5-6 and TRBJ1-5; D is ambiguous. Trimming shortened V by 0 bases and J by 4 bases, and 8 bases separated the two germline ends. There are 14 residues in the CDR3. The germline V gene encodes CDR1 SGHDT and CDR2 YYEEEE. The CDR3 loop reads CASSLVGKNQPQHF. CDR3 in DNA: TGTGCCAGCAGCTTGGTCGGCAAGAATCAGCCCCAGCATTTT.